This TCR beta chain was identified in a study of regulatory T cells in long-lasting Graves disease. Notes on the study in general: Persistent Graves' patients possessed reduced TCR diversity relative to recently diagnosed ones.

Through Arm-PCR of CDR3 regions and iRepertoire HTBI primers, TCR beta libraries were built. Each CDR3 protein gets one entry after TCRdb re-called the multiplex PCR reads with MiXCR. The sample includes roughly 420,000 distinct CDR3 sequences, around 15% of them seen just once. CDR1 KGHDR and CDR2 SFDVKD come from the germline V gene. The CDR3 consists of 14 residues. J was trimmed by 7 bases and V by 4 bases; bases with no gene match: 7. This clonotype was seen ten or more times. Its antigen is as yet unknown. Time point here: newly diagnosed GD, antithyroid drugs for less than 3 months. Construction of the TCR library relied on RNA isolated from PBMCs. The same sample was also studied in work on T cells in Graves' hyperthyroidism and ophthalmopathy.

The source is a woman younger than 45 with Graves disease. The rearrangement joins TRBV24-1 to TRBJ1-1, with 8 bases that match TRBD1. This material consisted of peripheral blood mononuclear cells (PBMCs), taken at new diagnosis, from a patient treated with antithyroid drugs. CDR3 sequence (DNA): TGTGCCACCAGTGACCGGACAGGGCTGGGTGAAGCTTTCTTT. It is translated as CATSDRTGLGEAFF.